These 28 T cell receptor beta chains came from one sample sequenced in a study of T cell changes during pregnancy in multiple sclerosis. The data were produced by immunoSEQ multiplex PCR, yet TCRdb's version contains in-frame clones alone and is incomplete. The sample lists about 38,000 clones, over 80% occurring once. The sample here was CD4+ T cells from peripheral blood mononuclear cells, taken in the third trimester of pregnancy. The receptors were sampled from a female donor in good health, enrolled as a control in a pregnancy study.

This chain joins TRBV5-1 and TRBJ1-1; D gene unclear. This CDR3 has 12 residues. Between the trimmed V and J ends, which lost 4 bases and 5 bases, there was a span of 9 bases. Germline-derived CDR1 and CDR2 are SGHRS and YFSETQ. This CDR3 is CASSTGRTEAFF. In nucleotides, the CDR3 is TGCGCCAGCAGCACGGGTAGGACTGAAGCTTTCTTT.

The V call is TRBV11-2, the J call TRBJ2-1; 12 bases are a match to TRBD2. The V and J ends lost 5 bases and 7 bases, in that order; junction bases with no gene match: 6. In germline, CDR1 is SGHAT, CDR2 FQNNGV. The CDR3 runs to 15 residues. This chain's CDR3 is CASSLSSGRGNEQFF. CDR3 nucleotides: TGTGCCAGCAGCCTCTCTAGCGGGAGGGGTAATGAGCAGTTCTTC.

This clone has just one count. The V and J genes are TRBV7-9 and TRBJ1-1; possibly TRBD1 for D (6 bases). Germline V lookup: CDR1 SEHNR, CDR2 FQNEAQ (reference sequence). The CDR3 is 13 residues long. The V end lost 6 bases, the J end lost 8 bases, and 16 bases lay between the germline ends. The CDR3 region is CASRLLRTDEAFF. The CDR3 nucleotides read TGTGCCAGCAGGCTATTAAGGACAGACGAAGCTTTCTTT.

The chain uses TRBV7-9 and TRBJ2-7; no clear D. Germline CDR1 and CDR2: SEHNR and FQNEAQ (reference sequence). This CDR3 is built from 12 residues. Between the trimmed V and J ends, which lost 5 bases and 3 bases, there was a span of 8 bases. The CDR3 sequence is CASSLTSYEQYF. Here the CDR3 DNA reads TGTGCCAGCAGCCTCACCAGCTACGAGCAGTACTTC. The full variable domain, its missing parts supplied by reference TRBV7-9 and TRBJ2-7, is DTGVSQNPRHKITKRGQNVTFRCDPISEHNRLYWYRQTLGQGPEFLTYFQNEAQLEKSRLLSDRFSAERPKGSFSTLEIQRTEQGDSAMYLCASSLTSYEQYFGPGTRLTVT.

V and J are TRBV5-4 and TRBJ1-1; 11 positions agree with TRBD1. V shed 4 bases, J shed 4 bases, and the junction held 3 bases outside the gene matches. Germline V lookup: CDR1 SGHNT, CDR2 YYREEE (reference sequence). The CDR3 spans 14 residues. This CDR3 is CASSQDRGPTEAFF. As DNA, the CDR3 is TGTGCCAGCAGCCAGGACAGGGGGCCCACTGAAGCTTTCTTT. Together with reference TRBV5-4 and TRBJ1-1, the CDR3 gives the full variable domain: ETGVTQSPTHLIKTRGQQVTLRCSSQSGHNTVSWYQQALGQGPQFIFQYYREEENGRGNFPPRFSGLQFPNYSSELNVNALELDDSALYLCASSQDRGPTEAFFGQGTRLTVV.

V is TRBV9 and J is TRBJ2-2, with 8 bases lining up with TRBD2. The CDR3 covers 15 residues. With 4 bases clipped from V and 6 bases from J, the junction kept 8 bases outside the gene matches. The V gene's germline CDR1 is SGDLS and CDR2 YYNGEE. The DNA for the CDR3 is TGTGCCAGCAGCCGCAGCGGGAGAGGGGCCGGGGAGCTGTTTTTT. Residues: CASSRSGRGAGELFF.

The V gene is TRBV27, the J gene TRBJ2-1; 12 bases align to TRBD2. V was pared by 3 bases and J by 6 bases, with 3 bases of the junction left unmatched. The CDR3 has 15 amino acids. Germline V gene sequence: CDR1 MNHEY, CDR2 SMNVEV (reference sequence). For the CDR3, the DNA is TGTGCCAGCAGTTTGACTAGCGGGAGTGCCAATGAGCAGTTCTTC. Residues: CASSLTSGSANEQFF.

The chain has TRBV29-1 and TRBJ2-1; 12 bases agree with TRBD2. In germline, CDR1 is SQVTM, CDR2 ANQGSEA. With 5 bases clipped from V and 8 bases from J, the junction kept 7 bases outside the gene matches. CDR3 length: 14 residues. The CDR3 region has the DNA TGCAGCGTTCGGGGGCTAGCGGGGGGGGATGAGCAGTTCTTC. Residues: CSVRGLAGGDEQFF.

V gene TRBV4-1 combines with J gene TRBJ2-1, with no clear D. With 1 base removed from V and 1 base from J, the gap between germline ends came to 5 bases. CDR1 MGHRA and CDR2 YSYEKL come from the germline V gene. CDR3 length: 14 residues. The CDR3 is CASSQGRSYNEQFF. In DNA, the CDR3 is TGCGCCAGCAGCCAAGGGAGATCCTACAATGAGCAGTTCTTC.

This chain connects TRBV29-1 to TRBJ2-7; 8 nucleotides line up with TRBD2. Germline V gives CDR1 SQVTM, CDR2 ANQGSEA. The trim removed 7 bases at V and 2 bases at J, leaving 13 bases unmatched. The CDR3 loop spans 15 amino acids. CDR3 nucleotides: TGCAGCGGACGAATCGACGGGGGGGTTACCTACGAGCAGTACTTC. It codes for CSGRIDGGVTYEQYF.

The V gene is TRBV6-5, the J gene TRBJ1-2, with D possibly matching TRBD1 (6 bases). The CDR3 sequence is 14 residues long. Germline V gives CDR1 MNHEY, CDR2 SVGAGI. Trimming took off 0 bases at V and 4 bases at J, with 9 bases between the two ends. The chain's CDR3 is CASSYSSGAYGYTF. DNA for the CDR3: TGTGCCAGCAGTTACTCGTCAGGGGCCTATGGCTACACCTTC.

This CDR3 is CAISVSGTGPYEQYF. The CDR3 DNA is TGTGCCATCAGTGTTTCCGGGACAGGCCCCTACGAGCAGTACTTC. This chain uses TRBV10-3 with TRBJ2-7; 8 positions match TRBD1. Germline trimming cut 4 bases from V and 2 bases from J; bases unmatched to any gene: 7. This CDR3 contains 15 residues. Germline V gene lookup returns CDR1 ENHRY and CDR2 SYGVKD.

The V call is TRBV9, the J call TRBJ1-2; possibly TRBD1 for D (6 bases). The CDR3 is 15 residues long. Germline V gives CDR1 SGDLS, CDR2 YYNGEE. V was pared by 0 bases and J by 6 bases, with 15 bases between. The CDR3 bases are TGTGCCAGCAGCGTAGGAGGGGGGGATAAGCATGGCTACACCTTC. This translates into CASSVGGGDKHGYTF.

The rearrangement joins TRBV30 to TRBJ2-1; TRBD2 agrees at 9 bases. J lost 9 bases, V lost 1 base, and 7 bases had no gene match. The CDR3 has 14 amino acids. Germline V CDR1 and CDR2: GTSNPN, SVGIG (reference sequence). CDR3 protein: CAWSARGGTVEQFF. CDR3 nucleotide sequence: TGTGCCTGGAGTGCGCGGGGGGGCACAGTTGAGCAGTTCTTC.

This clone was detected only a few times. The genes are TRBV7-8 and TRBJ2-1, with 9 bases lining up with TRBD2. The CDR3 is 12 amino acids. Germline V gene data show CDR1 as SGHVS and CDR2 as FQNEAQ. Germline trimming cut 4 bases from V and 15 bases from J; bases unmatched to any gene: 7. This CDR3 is CASSSLAGEGFF. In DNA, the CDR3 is TGTGCCAGCAGCTCCTTAGCGGGAGAGGGGTTCTTC.

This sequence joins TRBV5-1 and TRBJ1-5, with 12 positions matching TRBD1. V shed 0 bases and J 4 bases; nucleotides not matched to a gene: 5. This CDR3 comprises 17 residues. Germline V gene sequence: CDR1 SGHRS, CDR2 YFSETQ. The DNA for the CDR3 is TGCGCCAGCAGCTTGGCCGGGACAGGGGGCAAGAATCAGCCCCAGCATTTT. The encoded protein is CASSLAGTGGKNQPQHF.

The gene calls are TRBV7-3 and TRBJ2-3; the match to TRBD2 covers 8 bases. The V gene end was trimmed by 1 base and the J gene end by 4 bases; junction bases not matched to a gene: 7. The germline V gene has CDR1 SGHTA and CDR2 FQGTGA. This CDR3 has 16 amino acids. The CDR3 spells CASSLRSGGSADTQYF. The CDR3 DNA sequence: TGTGCCAGCAGCTTAAGGTCGGGGGGGTCGGCAGATACGCAGTATTTT.

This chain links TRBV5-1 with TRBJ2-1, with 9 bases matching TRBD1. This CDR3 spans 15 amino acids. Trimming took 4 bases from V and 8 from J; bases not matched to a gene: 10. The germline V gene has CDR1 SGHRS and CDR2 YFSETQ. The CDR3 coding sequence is TGCGCCAGCAGCCTCCGGACAGGGGTAAGGGATGAGCAGTTCTTC. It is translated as CASSLRTGVRDEQFF.

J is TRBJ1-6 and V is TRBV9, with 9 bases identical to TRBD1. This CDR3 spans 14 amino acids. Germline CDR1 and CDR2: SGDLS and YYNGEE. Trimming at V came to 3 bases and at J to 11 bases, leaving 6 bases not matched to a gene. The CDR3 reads CASSARDRDAPLHF. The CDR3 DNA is TGTGCCAGCAGCGCGCGGGACAGGGATGCACCCCTCCACTTT.

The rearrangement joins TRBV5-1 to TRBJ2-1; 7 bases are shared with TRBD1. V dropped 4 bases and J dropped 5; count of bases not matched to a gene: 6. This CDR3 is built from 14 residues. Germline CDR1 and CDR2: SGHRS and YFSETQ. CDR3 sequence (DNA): TGCGCCAGCAGCCAACGACAGGGAAACAATGAGCAGTTCTTC. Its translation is CASSQRQGNNEQFF.

CDR3 in DNA: TGTGCCAGCAGTTCGGACAGGGGGAATAGTCAGCCCCAGCATTTT. Translating it yields CASSSDRGNSQPQHF. The chain links TRBV2 to TRBJ1-5, with TRBD1 matching over 10 bases. V trimming: 5 bases; J trimming: 6 bases; junction bases outside the gene matches: 7. The CDR3 is 15 amino acids. Germline loops: CDR1 SNHLY, CDR2 FYNNEI. The full variable domain, completed using reference TRBV2 and TRBJ1-5, is EPEVTQTPSHQVTQMGQEVILRCVPISNHLYFYWYRQILGQKVEFLVSFYNNEISEKSEIFDDQFSVERPDGSNFTLKIRSTKLEDSAMYFCASSSDRGNSQPQHFGDGTRLSIL.

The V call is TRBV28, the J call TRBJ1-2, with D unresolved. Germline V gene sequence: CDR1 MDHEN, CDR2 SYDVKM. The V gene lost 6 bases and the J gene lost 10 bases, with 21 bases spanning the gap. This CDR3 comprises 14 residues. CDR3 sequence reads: CASRHPRLRTNYTF. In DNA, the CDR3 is TGTGCCAGCAGACACCCTCGACTAAGGACGAACTACACCTTC.

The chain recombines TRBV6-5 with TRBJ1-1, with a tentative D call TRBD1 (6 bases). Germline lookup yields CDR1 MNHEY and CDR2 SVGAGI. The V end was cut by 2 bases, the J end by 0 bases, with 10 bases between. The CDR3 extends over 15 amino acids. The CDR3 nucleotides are TGTGCCAGCAGTTACACAGGGAACATGAACACTGAAGCTTTCTTT. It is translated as CASSYTGNMNTEAFF.

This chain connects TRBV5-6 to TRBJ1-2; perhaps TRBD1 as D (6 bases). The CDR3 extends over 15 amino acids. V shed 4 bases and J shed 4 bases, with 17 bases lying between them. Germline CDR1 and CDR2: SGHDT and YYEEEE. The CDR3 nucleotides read TGTGCCAGCAGCCGGCAGGGGAGGGTCGGCTATGGCTACACCTTC. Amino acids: CASSRQGRVGYGYTF.

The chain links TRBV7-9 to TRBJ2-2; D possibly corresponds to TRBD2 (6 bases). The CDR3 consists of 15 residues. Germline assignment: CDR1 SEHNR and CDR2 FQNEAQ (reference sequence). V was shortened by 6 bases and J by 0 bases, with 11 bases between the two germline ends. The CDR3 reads CASRGSGTNTGELFF. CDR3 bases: TGTGCCAGCAGAGGTAGCGGAACGAACACCGGGGAGCTGTTTTTT.

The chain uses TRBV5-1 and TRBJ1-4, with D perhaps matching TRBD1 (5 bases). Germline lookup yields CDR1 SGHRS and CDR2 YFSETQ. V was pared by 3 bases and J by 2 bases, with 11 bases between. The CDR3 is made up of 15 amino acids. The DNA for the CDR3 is TGCGCCAGCAGCTCAGGGTTTTCCACTAATGAAAAACTGTTTTTT. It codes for CASSSGFSTNEKLFF. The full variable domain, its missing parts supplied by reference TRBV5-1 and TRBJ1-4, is KAGVTQTPRYLIKTRGQQVTLSCSPISGHRSVSWYQQTPGQGLQFLFEYFSETQRNKGNFPGRFSGRQFSNSRSEMNVSTLELGDSALYLCASSSGFSTNEKLFFGSGTQLSVL.

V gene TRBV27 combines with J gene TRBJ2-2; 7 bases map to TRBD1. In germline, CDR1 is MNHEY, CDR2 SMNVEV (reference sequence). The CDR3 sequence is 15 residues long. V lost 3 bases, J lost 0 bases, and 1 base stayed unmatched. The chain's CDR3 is CASSLTGTNTGELFF. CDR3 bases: TGTGCCAGCAGTTTGACAGGGACGAACACCGGGGAGCTGTTTTTT.

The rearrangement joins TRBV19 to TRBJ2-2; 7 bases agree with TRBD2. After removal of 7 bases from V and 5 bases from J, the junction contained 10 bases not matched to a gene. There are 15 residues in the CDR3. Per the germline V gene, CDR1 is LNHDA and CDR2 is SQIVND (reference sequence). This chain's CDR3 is CASMAGGRETGELFF. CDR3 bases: TGTGCCAGTATGGCGGGCGGGAGAGAAACCGGGGAGCTGTTTTTT.